This T cell receptor beta chain originates from a study of blood T cells in healthy people across ages. V lost 5 bases and J lost 8, with 16 bases in between. In germline, CDR1 is MNHEY, CDR2 SMNVEV (reference sequence). The CDR3 spans 15 residues. Using a J-beta primer mix together with a sample-barcoded 5' primer, a second PCR was run for about 6 to 12 cycles. TCRdb called the 5' RACE reads again in MiXCR, with one record for every CDR3 protein. The top ten clones hold over 6.5% of a sample with about 1.4 million distinct CDR3 sequences, 59% of them seen once. This clonotype has more than one count but fewer than ten.

The material sequenced was blood. This TCR came from a man aged 18 to 30 in good health. The chain has TRBV27 and TRBJ1-6, with a tentative D call TRBD1 (6 bases). This CDR3 reads CASSPLTGAHSPLHF. CDR3 DNA sequence: TGTGCCAGCAGTCCCCTAACGGGGGCTCATTCACCCCTCCACTTT.